This passage covers 3 T cell receptor beta chains from one sample sequenced in a study of OX40 agonist ivuxolimab in advanced cancers. The table came from immunoSEQ multiplex PCR; TCRdb's copy has only in-frame clones and leaves some out. Of about 82,000 clones listed, 70% to 90% are singletons. Sequenced material: CD4+ or CD8+ T cells sorted from blood, taken in a trial of the OX40 agonist ivuxolimab. The receptors were sampled from an adult with an advanced solid tumor such as melanoma, head and neck, liver or kidney cancer.

This chain joins TRBV6-5 and TRBJ1-5; 9 bases align to TRBD1. The CDR3 is 14 amino acids. The germline V gene encodes CDR1 MNHEY and CDR2 SVGAGI. The junction had 5 bases not matched to a gene; V was cut back by 6 bases and J by 5 bases. CDR3 sequence (DNA): TGTGCCAGCAGCTTAACAGGGGGCGATCAGCCCCAGCATTTT. It encodes CASSLTGGDQPQHF.

The chain couples TRBV5-5 to TRBJ1-2; D gene uncertain. The CDR3 is 16 residues long. Germline CDR1 is SGHKS and CDR2 is YYEKEE (reference sequence). Between the trimmed V and J ends, which lost 3 bases and 5 bases, there was a span of 20 bases. For the CDR3, the DNA is TGTGCCAGCAGCTCCCTTAACCGGGGAGGAGAGTATGGCTACACCTTC. This sequence encodes CASSSLNRGGEYGYTF.

The chain couples TRBV7-9 to TRBJ1-3, with D possibly TRBD1 on 5 matching bases. Germline CDR1 and CDR2: SEHNR and FQNEAQ (reference sequence). The V gene lost 3 bases and the J gene lost 2 bases, with 8 bases spanning the gap. The CDR3 length is 14 residues. The CDR3 coding sequence is TGTGCCAGCAGCTTGGGGGGAGCTGGAAACACCATATATTTT. It specifies CASSLGGAGNTIYF.